The T cell receptor beta chain under discussion was sequenced for a study of T cell responses to AZD1222 COVID-19 vaccine. Broader study findings: Donors were chiefly white British, with a greater number of females, and clonal diversity was perhaps underestimated. Nearly half of spike-specific TCRs reportedly go after variant regions that carry no mutations. Spike was spanned by vaccine-associated CD4 TCRs, which were dominant at 160-218 and 743-854.

The germline gives CDR1 GTSNPN, CDR2 SVGIG (reference sequence). The CDR3 sequence is 10 residues long. Trimming removed 5 bases at V and 6 bases at J, with 7 bases between. Details on this clone: As yet, its antigen is unknown.

TCRdb keeps only in-frame clones here, not all; method: immunoSEQ multiplex PCR. This table has about 100,000 clones, over 85% appearing once. The material was peripheral blood, obtained on day 0 of AZD1222 vaccination. This sequence joins TRBV30 and TRBJ1-2; D remains ambiguous. The sequence was collected from an adult in good health. CDR3 protein: CAWGSHGYTF. CDR3 DNA sequence: TGTGCCTGGGGTTCCCATGGCTACACCTTC.